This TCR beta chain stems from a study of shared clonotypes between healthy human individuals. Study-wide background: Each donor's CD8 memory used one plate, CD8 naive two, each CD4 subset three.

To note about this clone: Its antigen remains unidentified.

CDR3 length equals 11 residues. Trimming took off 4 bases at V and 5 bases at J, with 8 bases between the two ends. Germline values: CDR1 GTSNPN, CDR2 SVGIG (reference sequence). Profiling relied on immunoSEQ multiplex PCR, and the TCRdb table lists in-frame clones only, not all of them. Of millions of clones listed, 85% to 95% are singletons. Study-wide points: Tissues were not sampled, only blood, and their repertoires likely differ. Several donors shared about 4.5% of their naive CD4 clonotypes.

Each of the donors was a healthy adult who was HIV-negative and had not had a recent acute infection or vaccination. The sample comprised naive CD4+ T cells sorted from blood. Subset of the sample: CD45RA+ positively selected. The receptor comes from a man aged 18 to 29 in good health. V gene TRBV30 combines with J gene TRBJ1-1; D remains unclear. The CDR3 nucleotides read TGTGCCTGGACGATAGGGACTGAAGCTTTCTTT. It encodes CAWTIGTEAFF.